Each of the 21 T cell receptor beta chains below was sequenced from the same sample in a study of blood T cells in healthy people across ages (dated by TCRdb to the mid-2010s). Library preparation employed 5' RACE. The listed sequencing device is Illumina HiSeq 2500. A second PCR of 7 to 11 cycles was run with a J-beta primer mix and a sample-barcoded 5' primer. Through fastp at Q25 and MiXCR, TCRdb rebuilt clones from the public reads, retaining in-frame beta chains. When rows share a CDR3 protein, they turn into one entry using the most common DNA and genes. The sample contains about 760,000 distinct CDR3 sequences, about 56% of them found a single time. The leading ten clones occupy 20% to 30% of the sample. The sequencing sample was made of blood. The receptors were gathered from a man aged 40-50 years in good health.

About this clonotype: An end of the junction differs from the germline gene, which may be a read error. The J gene is TRBJ2-5, the V gene TRBV14; a weak D match, TRBD1 (6 bases). The J call is uncertain, as TRBJ2-7 better fits the DNA end. There are 16 residues in the CDR3. The germline V gene has CDR1 SGHDN and CDR2 FVKESK. The chain's CDR3 is CASSPQGRGNRYEQYF. The CDR3, as DNA: TGCGCCAGCAGCCCCCAAGGCAGGGGAAATCGGTACGAGCAGTACTTC.

The chain uses TRBV10-3 and TRBJ1-2, with 9 bases lining up with TRBD1. J lost 3 bases, V lost 6 bases, and 11 bases had no gene match. This CDR3 spans 16 amino acids. Germline CDR1 is ENHRY and CDR2 is SYGVKD. CDR3 DNA sequence: TGTGCCATCAGACCGGGACAGGGCGAAGGCGACTATGGCTACACCTTC. It translates to CAIRPGQGEGDYGYTF.

The gene calls are TRBV27 and TRBJ1-1; the D is unclear. Trimming took off 4 bases at V and 5 bases at J, with 17 bases between the two ends. Germline-derived CDR1 and CDR2 are MNHEY and SMNVEV (reference sequence). The CDR3 is made up of 15 amino acids. The CDR3 bases are TGTGCCAGCAGTTATGGTGGCGCCCTGTGGACTGAAGCTTTCTTT. This codes for CASSYGGALWTEAFF.

The chain has TRBV3-1 and TRBJ2-5, with unresolved D. This CDR3 is built from 12 residues. Per germline, CDR1 LGHDT and CDR2 YNNKEL (reference sequence). V lost 7 bases to trimming and J lost 1 base, with 7 bases between them. The CDR3 DNA reads TGTGCCAGCACGCACCTCCAAGAGACCCAGTACTTC. This encodes CASTHLQETQYF.

This clonotype was seen only a few times. The rearrangement uses TRBV29-1 and TRBJ2-1; D is unclear. V lost 4 bases to trimming and J lost 4 bases, with 2 bases between them. The CDR3 is made up of 10 amino acids. Looked up from germline, CDR1 is SQVTM and CDR2 is ANQGSEA. The chain's CDR3 is CSVVYNEQFF. DNA of the CDR3: TGCAGCGTTGTTTACAATGAGCAGTTCTTC.

The CDR3: CASSFGKGGRETQYF. CDR3 DNA: TGTGCCAGCAGCTTTGGGAAAGGAGGTCGGGAGACCCAGTACTTC. V is TRBV5-8 and J is TRBJ2-5; D may be TRBD2 (5 bases). CDR3 length equals 15 residues. Per the germline V gene, CDR1 is SGHTS and CDR2 is YDEGEE. V lost 2 bases and J 5 bases, leaving 16 bases between the germline ends.

The chain couples TRBV6-2 or TRBV6-3 to TRBJ2-1; no definite D call. This CDR3 is built from 12 residues. V was trimmed by 6 bases and J by 9 bases, leaving 12 bases between them. Germline V lookup: CDR1 MNHEY, CDR2 SVGEGT. The CDR3 region is CASRKGVSEQFF. CDR3 DNA sequence: TGTGCCAGCAGAAAAGGAGTGAGTGAGCAGTTCTTC.

The chain employs TRBV7-2 and TRBJ2-1; 7 nucleotides match TRBD2. The CDR3 extends over 16 amino acids. CDR1 is SGHTA and CDR2 is FQGNSA in the germline V gene. The V gene end was trimmed by 4 bases and the J gene end by 2 bases; junction bases not matched to a gene: 8. This CDR3 reads CASSSGGRGPYNEQFF. The CDR3 DNA reads TGTGCCAGCAGCTCCGGGGGGAGGGGACCCTACAATGAGCAGTTCTTC. The full variable domain, completed using reference TRBV7-2 and TRBJ2-1, is GAGVSQSPSNKVTEKGKDVELRCDPISGHTALYWYRQSLGQGLEFLIYFQGNSAPDKSGLPSDRFSAERTGGSVSTLTIQRTQQEDSAVYLCASSSGGRGPYNEQFFGPGTRLTVL.

The chain couples TRBV6-6 to TRBJ1-4; 10 nucleotides line up with TRBD1. Germline CDR1 reads MNHNY; CDR2 reads SVGAGI (reference sequence). The trim removed 5 bases at V and 6 bases at J, leaving 3 bases unmatched. The CDR3 extends over 14 amino acids. CDR3 DNA: TGTGCCAGCAGTCGACAGGGGGCGGATGAAAAACTGTTTTTT. Translating it yields CASSRQGADEKLFF.

This clonotype has only one observation. This chain uses TRBV27 with TRBJ2-3; 10 bases agree with TRBD1. Looked up from germline, CDR1 is MNHEY and CDR2 is SMNVEV (reference sequence). V lost 3 bases and J lost 1; bases outside the gene matches: 4. The CDR3 extends over 16 amino acids. The CDR3 loop is CASSFRGTGGTDTQYF. DNA of the CDR3: TGTGCCAGCAGTTTCCGCGGGACAGGGGGCACAGATACGCAGTATTTT.

The rearrangement links TRBV27 to TRBJ2-5; the D gene is possibly TRBD1 (5 bases). V was clipped by 3 bases and J by 4 bases, with 12 bases between them. There are 14 residues in the CDR3. CDR1 MNHEY and CDR2 SMNVEV come from the germline V gene (reference sequence). CDR3 region: CASSLLRAGETQYF. For the CDR3, the DNA is TGTGCCAGCAGTTTGCTCAGGGCTGGAGAGACCCAGTACTTC.

The J gene is TRBJ2-5, the V gene TRBV6-5; D is unclear. V gave up 0 bases and J gave up 6 bases, with 11 bases separating them. Germline loops: CDR1 MNHEY, CDR2 SVGAGI. The CDR3 contains 14 residues. The CDR3 nucleotides are TGTGCCAGCAGTTACTCTCGTGGAGTAAAGACCCAGTACTTC. The encoded protein is CASSYSRGVKTQYF.

The V call is TRBV7-2, the J call TRBJ2-5; D is possibly TRBD2 (7 bases). The CDR3 sequence is 15 residues long. V dropped 3 bases and J dropped 11 bases, with 22 bases sitting between them. Germline CDR1 and CDR2: SGHTA and FQGNSA. DNA for the CDR3: TGTGCCAGCAGCTTTTCCACGGGAGAAGGGGGGGAGCAGTACTTC. Its protein is CASSFSTGEGGEQYF.

This chain uses TRBV7-3 with TRBJ2-5, with TRBD2 identical over 9 bases. CDR3 length: 14 residues. With 5 bases clipped from V and 4 bases from J, the junction kept 5 bases outside the gene matches. Germline CDR1 reads SGHTA; CDR2 reads FQGTGA. CDR3 nucleotides: TGTGCCAGCAGCCAAGCGGGGGGCGTAGAGACCCAGTACTTC. As protein: CASSQAGGVETQYF.

V is TRBV20-1 and J is TRBJ2-3; 8 bases agree with TRBD2. CDR3 length: 16 residues. CDR1 and CDR2 (germline): DFQATT, SNEGSKA (reference sequence). The junction had 12 bases not matched to a gene; V was cut back by 5 bases and J by 2 bases. The CDR3 loop reads CSAEKRGRLATDTQYF. The CDR3 nucleotides read TGCAGTGCTGAAAAGCGGGGGCGACTGGCCACAGATACGCAGTATTTT.

This chain uses TRBV7-8 with TRBJ2-1; 9 bases are a match to TRBD2. In germline, CDR1 is SGHVS, CDR2 FQNEAQ. After removal of 5 bases from V and 1 base from J, the junction contained 6 bases not matched to a gene. This CDR3 is 16 amino acids long. This chain's CDR3 is CASSPRAGGSYNEQFF. CDR3 in DNA: TGTGCCAGCAGCCCAAGAGCGGGAGGTTCCTACAATGAGCAGTTCTTC.

This clonotype has more than one count but fewer than ten. The genes are TRBV12-3 or TRBV12-4 and TRBJ2-3; D unresolved. This CDR3 has 11 amino acids. Deletions cut 5 bases from V and 7 bases from J, with 7 bases between. In nucleotides, the CDR3 is TGTGCCAGCAGTAAGCTCCATACGCAGTATTTT. Protein sequence: CASSKLHTQYF.

The gene calls are TRBV5-1 and TRBJ1-2, with 9 positions matching TRBD1. The CDR3 is 17 residues long. Trimming took 5 bases from V and 3 from J; bases not matched to a gene: 14. Germline V gene data show CDR1 as SGHRS and CDR2 as YFSETQ. The CDR3 coding sequence is TGCGCCAGCAGGGTGGACAGGGGAGTAGCTCTGGACTATGGCTACACCTTC. It encodes CASRVDRGVALDYGYTF.

This clonotype was recorded at least ten times. The chain links TRBV6-5 to TRBJ2-7, with D possibly TRBD1 on 5 matching bases. The CDR3 length is 13 residues. The germline V gene encodes CDR1 MNHEY and CDR2 SVGAGI. Trimming took off 6 bases at V and 0 bases at J, with 9 bases between the two ends. CDR3 region: CASSAGPSYEQYF. In nucleotides, the CDR3 is TGTGCCAGCAGCGCAGGGCCCTCCTACGAGCAGTACTTC.

This clonotype was counted a few times. This chain joins TRBV7-9 and TRBJ1-5; D is unresolved. The germline CDR1 and CDR2 sequences are SEHNR and FQNEAQ (reference sequence). Deletions cut 5 bases from V and 3 bases from J, with 11 bases between. This CDR3 has 14 residues. The CDR3 DNA reads as TGTGCCAGCAGCCGTTCCCTAGCCAATCAGCCCCAGCATTTT. Translated: CASSRSLANQPQHF.

The CDR3 DNA reads as TGTGCCAGCAGGCCGGGACAGGGGCCAGTCGGTGAGCAGTTCTTC. Translation: CASRPGQGPVGEQFF. The V gene is TRBV12-3 or TRBV12-4, the J gene TRBJ2-1; 10 nucleotides line up with TRBD1. CDR3 length equals 15 residues. V lost 6 bases, J lost 9 bases, and 11 bases stayed unmatched.